Listed below are T cell receptor beta chains from one sample, sequenced in a study of regulatory T cells in long-lasting Graves disease. TCRdb re-analysed the multiplex PCR reads in MiXCR, keeping a single row per CDR3 protein. The sample records more than 350,000 distinct CDR3 sequences, over 20% being singletons. The sample was peripheral blood mononuclear cells (PBMCs), taken when the disease was refractory, from a patient treated with antithyroid drugs. These receptors were taken from a female donor with Graves disease. The conserved cysteine and the conserved F or W are not part of the CDR3 here.

CDR3aa	j_gene	v_gene
AWSVLGYNEQF	TRBJ2-1	TRBV30
ASSWAIGTPEQY	TRBJ2-7	TRBV28
SVAQGGAEAF	TRBJ1-1	TRBV29-1
ASRDRMTGLNTEAF	TRBJ1-1	TRBV2
SANSPETQY	TRBJ2-5	TRBV20-1
ASSPQVGVTQETQY	TRBJ2-5	TRBV18
ASSGAGNYGYT	TRBJ1-2	TRBV2
ASSFAGREGYEQY	TRBJ2-7	TRBV27
ASSFGQGANNSPLH	TRBJ1-6	TRBV5-1
ASSFLGGYETQY	TRBJ2-5	TRBV5-1
AWSVGAGEEKLF	TRBJ1-4	TRBV30
ASIDKRINARFGYEQY	TRBJ2-7	TRBV12-3/TRBV12-4
ATSREGGGGQPQH	TRBJ1-5	TRBV15
ASSMSSLNQPQH	TRBJ1-5	TRBV19
ASSARTVPYEQY	TRBJ2-7	TRBV28
ASSSSSGATYEQY	TRBJ2-7	TRBV7-9
ASSVTGAVSRELF	TRBJ2-2	TRBV28
ASSDSIVSGELF	TRBJ2-2	TRBV6-5
ASSLEGSDTGELF	TRBJ2-2	TRBV5-1
ASKSAGTQETQY	TRBJ2-5	TRBV6-2/TRBV6-3
SAYRHGARSNQPQH	TRBJ1-5	TRBV20-1
ASSLETSRDEQY	TRBJ2-7	TRBV5-1
AWRANSNQPQH	TRBJ1-5	TRBV30
SASRNLGQNEKLF	TRBJ1-4	TRBV20-1
ASSFNLGERRSGELF	TRBJ2-2	TRBV5-1
ASSPRVTGELF	TRBJ2-2	TRBV18